This TCR beta chain appears in the sequencing data of a study of read filtering for tumor transcriptome and immune sequencing. This clonotype was seen many times. This CDR3 has 12 amino acids. Trimming cost V 7 bases and J 5 bases, with 11 bases left between them. CDR1 SQVTM and CDR2 ANQGSEA come from the germline V gene. This library used approximately 370 ng RNA and molecular barcoded adaptors spanning alpha/delta and beta/gamma chains. MiXCR, run by TCRdb on the reads, gives a single entry per CDR3 protein. The sample lists under 150,000 distinct CDR3 sequences, about 13% seen once, with more than 6.5% in the top ten.

The chain employs TRBV29-1 and TRBJ2-2; D remains ambiguous. This clonotype was obtained from a donor aged 40 or older with multiple myeloma. The sample consisted of a population of CD138-negative cells sorted from bone marrow. The CDR3 DNA reads TGCAGCGGGAGAGTGGAGACCGGGGAGCTGTTTTTT. It translates to CSGRVETGELFF.